This TCR beta chain was documented in a study of blood T cell repertoires in COVID-19. The wider study: Samples taken during acute and convalescent COVID-19 were collected in the United States, Italy and Spain. From T cells, B-cell-depleted T cells, or PBMCs came the material, which was cDNA or gDNA.

Notes on this clone: A junction boundary mismatches the germline segment, possibly from a read error.

This CDR3 region has 13 residues. Germline-derived CDR1 and CDR2 are SSHAT and FNYEAQ (reference sequence). The authors' processing: Quantification of nucleated cells was approximated via reference gene primer amplification. Profiling relied on immunoSEQ multiplex PCR, and the TCRdb table lists in-frame clones only, not all of them. V, J and clone size are those of that table, while D and trimming were read from the DNA. The sample has roughly 260,000 clones, 82% seen once; the top ten hold less than 4%. This chain uses TRBV7-7 with TRBJ2-5; D is unclear. The specimen was peripheral blood. This clonotype originated in a woman aged 18-30 years with acute or convalescent COVID-19. CDR3 protein: CASSFGPVETQYF. CDR3 nucleotide sequence: TGTGCTAGCAGCTTTGGGCCAGTAGAGACCCAGTACTTC.